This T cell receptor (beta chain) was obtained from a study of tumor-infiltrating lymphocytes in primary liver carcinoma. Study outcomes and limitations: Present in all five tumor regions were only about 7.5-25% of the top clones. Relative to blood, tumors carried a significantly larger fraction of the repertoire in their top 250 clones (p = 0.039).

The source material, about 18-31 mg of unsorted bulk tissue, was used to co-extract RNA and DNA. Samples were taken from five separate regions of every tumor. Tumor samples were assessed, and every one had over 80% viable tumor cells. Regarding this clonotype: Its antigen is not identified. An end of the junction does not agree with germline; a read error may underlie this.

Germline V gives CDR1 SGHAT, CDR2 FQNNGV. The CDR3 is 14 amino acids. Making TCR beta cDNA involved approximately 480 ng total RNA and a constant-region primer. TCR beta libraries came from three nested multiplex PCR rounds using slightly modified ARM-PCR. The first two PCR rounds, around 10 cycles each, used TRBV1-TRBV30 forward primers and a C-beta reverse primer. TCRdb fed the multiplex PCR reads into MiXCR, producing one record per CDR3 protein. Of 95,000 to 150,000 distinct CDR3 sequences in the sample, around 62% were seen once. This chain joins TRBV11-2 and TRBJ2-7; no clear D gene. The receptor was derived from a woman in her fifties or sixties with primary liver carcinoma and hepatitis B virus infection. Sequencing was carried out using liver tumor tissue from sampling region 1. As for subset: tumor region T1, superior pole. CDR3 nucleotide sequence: TGTGGCAGCAGCTTAGTTGGGATTGACTACGAGCAGTACTTC. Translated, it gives CGSSLVGIDYEQYF.